This T cell receptor (beta chain) was recovered during a study of T cells in Graves' hyperthyroidism and ophthalmopathy. V lost 11 bases and J lost 1, with 18 bases in between. CDR3 size: 14 residues. Per germline, CDR1 MNHEY and CDR2 SVGAGI. There were TCR beta CDR3 regions amplified from RNA transcripts. The TCR CDR3 first-round RT-PCR relied on the HTBI primer set. TCRdb re-called the multiplex PCR reads with MiXCR, one entry per CDR3 protein. The profile shows over 700,000 distinct CDR3 sequences, around a third of them singletons. The sample consisted of blood. The J gene is TRBJ2-7, the V gene TRBV6-5, with D possibly called TRBD1 or TRBD2 (5 bases each). The origin of this receptor is a woman between 40 and 50 years old with Graves' hyperthyroidism. The CDR3 DNA is TGTGCCGCGTCACCGGGACGAGGGTCCTACGAGCAGTACTTC. Translating gives CAASPGRGSYEQYF.